The clone carrying this T cell receptor beta chain was found once. Antigen: not known. The data originate from a study of CD8+CD57+ T cells in acquired aplastic anemia. In the study overall: Sorted CD4+ and CD8+ cells gave an average of around 3 ug of DNA.

General observations from the study: Patients showed no significant difference from controls in CD8+ Simpson's diversity. Comparison of patients with controls identified 25 to 30 shared CD8+ CDR3 sequences.

According to the study, genomic DNA was the template for TCR beta VDJ and CDR3 profiling. One entry per CDR3 protein, called by TCRdb with MiXCR from the reads. The sample contains 160,000 or so distinct CDR3 sequences, around 48% of which appear only once. Previously, flow cytometry had revealed CD8+CD57+ cell expansion in the patients chosen for sequencing. Sequencing input: sorted CD4+, CD8+, or CD8+CD57+ T cells (not recorded which) from PBMCs. This TCR derives from a human donor with aplastic anemia.

The CDR3, as DNA: TGTGCCAGCAGCTCACCCTACGTGGAGCAGTACTTC. It codes for CASSSPYVEQYF. The chain links TRBV7-9 to TRBJ2-7; no clear D gene. CDR3 length equals 12 residues. Trimming took off 4 bases at V and 7 bases at J, with 11 bases between the two ends. CDR1 and CDR2 from the germline V gene are SEHNR and FQNEAQ (reference sequence).